These T cell receptor beta chains were read from a single sample in a study of blood T cell repertoires in COVID-19. Generated by immunoSEQ multiplex PCR, the TCRdb table keeps only in-frame clones and is missing some. The data show under 60,000 clones, 79% seen once. Source material: peripheral blood. The receptors stem from a man between 65 and 85 years old with acute or convalescent COVID-19. The CDR3 runs from the conserved cysteine through the conserved F or W. The D gene is left open where the match is weak. Clone size is not always given. Where it is, it says once, few, many or a class for expanded clones.

size: .
J: TRBJ1-6
V: TRBV2
D: TRBD1
DNA: TGTGCCAGCAGTGCCGGGACAGGGTTTTATAATTCACCCCTCCACTTT
CDR3: CASSAGTGFYNSPLHF

size: .
J: TRBJ1-1
V: TRBV7-9
D: .
DNA: TGTGCCAGCAGCACGACCCCGGGGATCCCTGAAGCTTTCTTT
CDR3: CASSTTPGIPEAFF

size: once
J: TRBJ2-7
V: TRBV5-1
D: TRBD1
DNA: TGCGCCAGCAGCTTGGGATCCACAGGGGGCATGACCTACGAGCAGTACTTC
CDR3: CASSLGSTGGMTYEQYF

size: .
J: TRBJ1-5
V: TRBV6-1
D: .
DNA: TGTGCCAGCAGTGACGACAGTAGGGGCAATCAGCCCCAGCATTTT
CDR3: CASSDDSRGNQPQHF

size: medium-sized
J: TRBJ2-1
V: TRBV3-1/TRBV3-2
D: TRBD2
DNA: TGTGCCAGCACCCCTCGGTCTCGGGAGGGAATAAACAATGAGCAGTTCTTC
CDR3: CASTPRSREGINNEQFF

size: .
J: TRBJ2-1
V: TRBV6-2/TRBV6-3
D: TRBD1
DNA: TGTGCCAGCAGTCCGGGGACAGTCGTATATGAGCAGTTCTTC
CDR3: CASSPGTVVYEQFF

size: .
J: TRBJ2-2
V: TRBV11-2
D: .
DNA: TGTGCCAGCAGCTGGGGGCGAACCAACACCGGGGAGCTGTTTTTT
CDR3: CASSWGRTNTGELFF

size: .
J: TRBJ2-3
V: TRBV7-2
D: TRBD1
DNA: TGTGCCAGCAGCCAGGACAGGGGGCGGACAGATACGCAGTATTTT
CDR3: CASSQDRGRTDTQYF

size: .
J: TRBJ2-1
V: TRBV21-1
D: .
DNA: TGTGCCAGCTGCCGTCTTGGGACTAGCGGGAGCTCCTACAATGAGCAGTTCTTC
CDR3: CASCRLGTSGSSYNEQFF

size: .
J: TRBJ1-6
V: TRBV10-2
D: .
DNA: TGCGCCAGCAGTGAGTCAGCTAATTCACCCCTCCACTTT
CDR3: CASSESANSPLHF

size: .
J: TRBJ1-1
V: TRBV18
D: .
DNA: TGTGCCAGCTCACCAAGTCGGCAAAGGAGCACTGAAGCTTTCTTT
CDR3: CASSPSRQRSTEAFF

size: once
J: TRBJ1-5
V: TRBV5-4
D: TRBD1
DNA: TGTGCCAGCAGCGCGGGACAGGGTAGCAATCAGCCCCAGCATTTT
CDR3: CASSAGQGSNQPQHF

size: many
J: TRBJ2-5
V: TRBV10-2
D: TRBD1
DNA: TGCGCCAGCAGGGGGACAGGGATACAAGAGACCCAGTACTTC
CDR3: CASRGTGIQETQYF

size: .
J: TRBJ1-4
V: TRBV5-4
D: .
DNA: TGTGCCAGCAGCTCTACAGGGTTAGGCGAAAAACTGTTTTTT
CDR3: CASSSTGLGEKLFF

size: few
J: TRBJ1-6
V: TRBV12-3/TRBV12-4
D: .
DNA: TGTGCCAGCAGCCTCGGGGGGGGGTCACCCCTCCACTTT
CDR3: CASSLGGGSPLHF

size: .
J: TRBJ1-1
V: TRBV5-1
D: TRBD1
DNA: TGCGCCAGCAGCTCGTCCCCCGGGACAGCAAACACTGAAGCTTTCTTT
CDR3: CASSSSPGTANTEAFF

size: .
J: TRBJ1-2
V: TRBV15
D: .
DNA: TGTGCCACCAGCAGAGAACGACAGGATCCCTATGGCTACACCTTC
CDR3: CATSRERQDPYGYTF

size: .
J: TRBJ2-7
V: TRBV11-3
D: TRBD1
DNA: TGTGCCAGCAGCTTCCGGACAGGGACTTCCTACGAGCAGTACTTC
CDR3: CASSFRTGTSYEQYF

size: .
J: TRBJ2-7
V: TRBV7-2
D: TRBD1
DNA: TGTGCCAGCAGCTCGCCGGGACAGGGGTACGAGCAGTACTTC
CDR3: CASSSPGQGYEQYF

size: .
J: TRBJ1-4
V: TRBV5-5
D: .
DNA: TGTGCCAGCAGCTCCGAAACCAGGAGGGAAAAACTGTTTTTT
CDR3: CASSSETRREKLFF

size: .
J: TRBJ2-7
V: TRBV7-2
D: .
DNA: TGTGCCAGCAGCTTAAGGGAGAGCTCCTACGAGCAGTACTTC
CDR3: CASSLRESSYEQYF

size: .
J: TRBJ2-3
V: TRBV30
D: TRBD1
DNA: TGTGCCTGGAGTGTCCGGACAGGAAGCACAGATACGCAGTATTTT
CDR3: CAWSVRTGSTDTQYF

size: .
J: TRBJ2-7
V: TRBV4-3
D: TRBD2
DNA: TGCGCCAGCCGGGTCGGACTAGGGGAGTACGAGCAGTACTTC
CDR3: CASRVGLGEYEQYF

size: .
J: TRBJ1-5
V: TRBV30
D: .
DNA: TGTGCCTATACGGGTCAGCCCAATCAGCCCCAGCATTTT
CDR3: CAYTGQPNQPQHF

size: once
J: TRBJ1-6
V: TRBV5-6
D: .
DNA: TGTGCCAGCAGCCCCGCGCGGCACTCACCCCTCCACTTT
CDR3: CASSPARHSPLHF

size: once
J: TRBJ1-4
V: TRBV5-1
D: TRBD1
DNA: TGCGCCAGCAGCTTACATGTCCCGGGACAGGACTCTAATGAAAAACTGTTTTTT
CDR3: CASSLHVPGQDSNEKLFF

size: .
J: TRBJ2-3
V: TRBV18
D: .
DNA: TGTGCCAGCCGCTACACAGATACGCAGTATTTT
CDR3: CASRYTDTQYF

size: once
J: TRBJ2-7
V: TRBV7-2
D: .
DNA: TGTGCCAGCAGCTTAATCCCTAGAACCTACGAGCAGTACTTC
CDR3: CASSLIPRTYEQYF

size: .
J: TRBJ2-2
V: TRBV7-2
D: .
DNA: TGTGCCAGCAGCTCTAGAGGCGGGTTGAACACCGGGGAGCTGTTTTTT
CDR3: CASSSRGGLNTGELFF

size: .
J: TRBJ2-2
V: TRBV21-1
D: .
DNA: TGTGCCAGCAGCCCGGGACAGGGAAAGGGCGGGGAGCTGTTTTTT
CDR3: CASSPGQGKGGELFF

size: .
J: TRBJ1-4
V: TRBV7-2
D: TRBD1
DNA: TGTGCCAGCAGCTTAAACGACAGGGGAGTAGAAAAACTGTTTTTT
CDR3: CASSLNDRGVEKLFF

size: .
J: TRBJ2-3
V: TRBV30
D: .
DNA: TGTGCCTGGAGTCCTCGCCCCGAGACGCAGTATTTT
CDR3: CAWSPRPETQYF

size: .
J: TRBJ2-5
V: TRBV27
D: .
DNA: TGTGCCAGCAGTTTCGGGTGGCCCCCAGAGACCCAGTACTTC
CDR3: CASSFGWPPETQYF

size: .
J: TRBJ2-3
V: TRBV4-2
D: .
DNA: TGTGCCAGCAGCCAAGATGCGATAGATACGCAGTATTTT
CDR3: CASSQDAIDTQYF

size: once
J: TRBJ1-5
V: TRBV1
D: .
DNA: TGCACCAGCAGCCAAGCCGCGGACAGACTTTATAGCAATCAGCCCCAGCATTTT
CDR3: CTSSQAADRLYSNQPQHF

size: .
J: TRBJ1-2
V: TRBV7-2
D: .
DNA: TGTGCCAGCAGCTTAGAAGGCTCCCCCCAACAGGTCGAGGGCTACACCTTC
CDR3: CASSLEGSPQQVEGYTF

size: .
J: TRBJ2-1
V: TRBV12-5
D: .
DNA: TGTGCTAGTGGTTTGCCCTTTAACAATGAGCAGTTCTTC
CDR3: CASGLPFNNEQFF

size: few
J: TRBJ1-4
V: TRBV29-1
D: .
DNA: TGCAGCGTTGTGCAGGGTAATGAAAAACTGTTTTTT
CDR3: CSVVQGNEKLFF

size: .
J: TRBJ1-2
V: TRBV4-1
D: .
DNA: TGCGCCAGCACCCGCCAGGGATCGGCTAACTATGGCTACACCTTC
CDR3: CASTRQGSANYGYTF

size: .
J: TRBJ2-5
V: TRBV10-1
D: .
DNA: TGCGCCAGCAGTGAGGGTCAGGCAGAGACCCAGTACTTC
CDR3: CASSEGQAETQYF

size: .
J: TRBJ2-5
V: TRBV10-3
D: .
DNA: TGTGCCATCAGTGAGTCGACGGGGGTGGAGACCCAGTACTTC
CDR3: CAISESTGVETQYF

size: .
J: TRBJ1-4
V: TRBV12-3/TRBV12-4
D: .
DNA: TGTGCCAGCAGTTTTACAGGGGAAAAACTGTTTTTT
CDR3: CASSFTGEKLFF

size: .
J: TRBJ2-5
V: TRBV18
D: TRBD1
DNA: TGTGCCAGCTCACCACCGACAGGGCGAGAGACCCAGTACTTC
CDR3: CASSPPTGRETQYF

size: .
J: TRBJ1-2
V: TRBV25-1
D: TRBD1
DNA: TGTGCCTCGGGACAGGGCGACTATGGCTACACCTTC
CDR3: CASGQGDYGYTF

size: few
J: TRBJ1-2
V: TRBV25-1
D: .
DNA: TGTGCCAGCGTCGGGCAGGGCTATGGCTACACCTTC
CDR3: CASVGQGYGYTF

size: once
J: TRBJ2-3
V: TRBV5-1
D: TRBD1
DNA: TGCGCCAGCAGCCGCGACAGGGTGGGGACAGATACGCAGTATTTT
CDR3: CASSRDRVGTDTQYF

size: .
J: TRBJ1-1
V: TRBV5-8
D: TRBD1
DNA: TGTGCCAGCAGCTCCGGAACCGGGACAGAAGAAAAAGCTTTCTTT
CDR3: CASSSGTGTEEKAFF

size: .
J: TRBJ2-1
V: TRBV27
D: .
DNA: TGTGCCAGCAGCCTCCGGGACACATACTCCTACAATGAGCAGTTCTTC
CDR3: CASSLRDTYSYNEQFF